The table lists the clone carrying this TCR beta chain with a count of one. The antigen is undetermined. The PCR was carried out with 60 Vbeta primers and 13 Jbeta primers. TCRdb's table, derived via immunoSEQ multiplex PCR, lists solely in-frame clones and lacks some. The sample has about 190,000 clones, 81% seen once. The data derive from a study of cytomegalovirus exposure and HLA in healthy donors. This CDR3 comprises 17 residues. Trimming cost V 3 bases and J 8 bases; bases outside gene matches: 12. CDR1 and CDR2 (germline): SGHAT, FQNNGV. Study findings and constraints: In vitro, three CMV-associated chains proved specific for CMV antigens. It was around 160 TCR beta chains that were listed as cytomegalovirus-associated. It was likely that a cluster of highly shared sequence variants was a sequencing artifact.

The source is a woman between 18 and 29 years old in good health and CMV-seropositive. Sequencing used PBMCs. The chain joins TRBV11-2 to TRBJ2-1; 11 bases line up with TRBD2. CDR3 sequence (DNA): TGTGCCAGCAGCTTCAGACCCTTAGCGGGGGGGCGTGATGAGCAGTTCTTC. Protein sequence: CASSFRPLAGGRDEQFF.